What follows are 25 T cell receptor delta chains derived from one specimen sequenced in a study of Vδ1+ human thymocytes. No antigen has been identified for these receptors. Study findings and constraints: Thymic TRG and TRD repertoires appeared highly polyclonal, with Gaussian CDR3 length distributions.

Sequences come from RNA converted to cDNA by reverse transcription. Multiplex PCR used pooled V-gene forward primers and a constant-region reverse primer to amplify CDR3s. TCRdb reprocessed the multiplex PCR reads using CATT. The table has roughly 25,000 delta-chain clones, roughly 29% seen once. Specimen: Vdelta1+ gamma-delta thymocytes from the thymus. Sample subset: FACS-sorted CD3+ TCRalphabeta- TCRVdelta1+ TCRVdelta2- thymocytes. These receptors were collected from a boy in the first two years of life who had congenital heart surgery.

The V and J genes are TRDV1 and TRDJ2; perhaps TRDD3 as D (5 bases). Germline V gene sequence: CDR1 TSWWSYY, CDR2 QGS. V shed 0 bases and J shed 7 bases, with 24 bases lying between them. The CDR3 loop spans 19 amino acids. This chain's CDR3 is CALGELKKHREALGAQLFF. CDR3 sequence (DNA): TGTGCTCTTGGGGAACTAAAAAAGCACCGCGAGGCCCTGGGAGCACAACTCTTCTTT.

By its share, this clone is medium-sized. V and J are TRDV1 and TRDJ1; 8 positions agree with TRDD3. V shed 4 bases, J shed 3 bases, and the junction held 13 bases outside the gene matches. The CDR3 loop spans 17 amino acids. Germline assignment: CDR1 TSWWSYY and CDR2 QGS. Here the CDR3 reads CALGATGILPWADKLIF. The CDR3 nucleotides read TGTGCTCTTGGGGCCACGGGGATACTCCCTTGGGCCGATAAACTCATCTTT.

Within the sample, this clone is medium-sized. This sequence joins TRDV1 and TRDJ1, with D possibly being TRDD2 (5 bases). Trimming removed 0 bases from V and 8 bases from J, with 13 bases in between. Germline V gene data show CDR1 as TSWWSYY and CDR2 as QGS. CDR3 length: 14 residues. CDR3 sequence reads: CALGELGPRQKLIF. The CDR3, as DNA: TGTGCTCTTGGGGAACTCGGTCCTAGGCAGAAACTCATCTTT.

V is TRDV1 and J is TRDJ1; no firm D call. Trimming pared 1 base from V and 4 bases from J, leaving 19 bases between. This CDR3 has 17 residues. Germline assignment: CDR1 TSWWSYY and CDR2 QGS. CDR3 DNA sequence: TGTGCTCTTGGGGAACGAGAGCGAACCGCGTACGGCGATAAACTCATCTTT. This translates into CALGERERTAYGDKLIF.

This clone is termed medium-sized (0.01 to 0.1%). The same CDR3 can be traced to other DNA sequences in this sample. The gene calls are TRDV2 and TRDJ3, with 10 bases that match TRDD3. Per the germline V gene, CDR1 is GEAIGNYY and CDR2 is EKD. The trim removed 0 bases at V and 0 bases at J, leaving 7 bases unmatched. The CDR3 extends over 20 amino acids. CDR3 sequence reads: CACDTLLGDASSWDTRQMFF. The DNA of the CDR3 is TGTGCCTGTGACACCCTACTGGGGGATGCGAGCTCCTGGGACACCCGACAGATGTTTTTC.

A note on this clone: Being one base from a much bigger clone, this may be a read error. This same CDR3 is encoded by further DNA sequences in the sample. The chain combines TRDV1 with TRDJ1; TRDD3 aligns across 10 bases. The junction had 20 bases not matched to a gene; V was cut back by 1 base and J by 3 bases. The germline V gene has CDR1 TSWWSYY and CDR2 QGS. CDR3 length: 21 residues. The CDR3 bases are TGTGCTCTTGGGGAACATTTCGGATACTGGGGGATCCCCGTAGGCCCCGATAAACTCATCTTT. It is translated as CALGEHFGYWGIPVGPDKLIF.

The rearrangement links TRDV1 to TRDJ1, with 8 bases fitting TRDD3. The junction had 17 bases not matched to a gene; V was cut back by 4 bases and J by 1 base. In germline, CDR1 is TSWWSYY, CDR2 QGS. The CDR3 contains 19 residues. The CDR3 loop is CALGVLLRGIRGGTDKLIF. CDR3 bases: TGTGCTCTTGGGGTCCTCCTTCGTGGGATACGCGGGGGCACCGATAAACTCATCTTT.

The V and J genes are TRDV1 and TRDJ1, with D tentatively TRDD3 (5 bases). The V end lost 6 bases, the J end lost 0 bases, and 23 bases lay between the germline ends. This CDR3 has 18 amino acids. The germline gives CDR1 TSWWSYY, CDR2 QGS. CDR3 region: CALGPIYGLQGYTDKLIF. The CDR3 DNA reads as TGTGCTCTTGGCCCTATATACGGACTGCAGGGGTACACCGATAAACTCATCTTT.

This clone showed up just a few times. The J gene is TRDJ1, the V gene TRDV1; TRDD3 matches at 7 bases. From germline, CDR1 is TSWWSYY and CDR2 QGS. The trim removed 1 base at V and 0 bases at J, leaving 14 bases unmatched. This CDR3 has 19 amino acids. CDR3 protein: CALGERRIRDIGYTDKLIF. The CDR3 nucleotides are TGTGCTCTTGGGGAACGGCGGATACGGGACATAGGGTACACCGATAAACTCATCTTT.

V gene TRDV1 combines with J gene TRDJ1, with TRDD3 matching over 7 bases. Germline values: CDR1 TSWWSYY, CDR2 QGS. The ends lost 2 bases at V and 2 bases at J; junction bases unmatched: 23. The CDR3 consists of 21 residues. The CDR3 sequence: CALGEDTGVRLRILGTDKLIF. The CDR3 DNA is TGTGCTCTTGGGGAAGATACTGGGGTACGACTTCGGATTTTAGGTACCGATAAACTCATCTTT.

The gene calls are TRDV1 and TRDJ1, with a possible D match to TRDD3 (7 bases). The CDR3 covers 21 residues. The ends were cut back, 2 bases at V and 0 bases at J, with 28 bases in the middle. Germline V CDR1 and CDR2: TSWWSYY, QGS. CDR3 in amino acids: CALGETPKVGDPSLNTDKLIF. DNA for the CDR3: TGTGCTCTTGGGGAAACTCCTAAGGTGGGGGACCCTTCCCTCAACACCGATAAACTCATCTTT.

This chain connects TRDV1 to TRDJ1; D unresolved. The germline V gene has CDR1 TSWWSYY and CDR2 QGS. The V end was cut by 2 bases, the J end by 11 bases, with 15 bases between. The CDR3 is 13 amino acids. The CDR3 here is CALGEAGEGHLIF. CDR3 DNA: TGTGCTCTTGGGGAAGCAGGCGAGGGGCACCTCATCTTT.

With respect to this clone: The junction departs from the called germline gene at one end, perhaps through a read error. V and J are TRDV1 and TRDJ1; 12 nucleotides align to TRDD3. Per the germline V gene, CDR1 is TSWWSYY and CDR2 is QGS. CDR3 length equals 19 residues. The CDR3 nucleotides read TGTGCTCGTGGGGTACCCGTACGTACACTGGGGGATACAACCGATAAACTCATCTTT. Protein product: CARGVPVRTLGDTTDKLIF.

This clone turned up a few times. The chain combines TRDV1 with TRDJ1; D is perhaps TRDD3 (6 bases). The CDR3 consists of 23 residues. The V end was cut by 1 base, the J end by 2 bases, with 35 bases between. From germline, CDR1 is TSWWSYY and CDR2 QGS. CDR3 DNA: TGTGCTCTTGGGGAACCCCCGTCTGGGGAGGCACAATCGGGGGGTAGAGGGACCGATAAACTCATCTTT. This codes for CALGEPPSGEAQSGGRGTDKLIF.

On this clone: At the DNA level, this CDR3 is encoded by other sequences in the same sample as well. V gene TRDV1 combines with J gene TRDJ1; 7 bases match TRDD3. The CDR3 length is 19 residues. With V trimmed by 2 bases and J by 2 bases, 17 bases remained unmatched. Germline V CDR1 and CDR2: TSWWSYY, QGS. CDR3 residues: CALGETSGDGGWGTDKLIF. The CDR3 DNA reads as TGTGCTCTTGGGGAAACATCCGGTGACGGGGGATGGGGTACCGATAAACTCATCTTT.

Comment on this clone: A read error is possible here, since a much larger clone lies one base away. V gene TRDV1 combines with J gene TRDJ1; D is unresolved. Looked up from germline, CDR1 is TSWWSYY and CDR2 is QGS. The V end was cut by 0 bases, the J end by 0 bases, with 14 bases between. CDR3 length: 17 amino acids. CDR3 protein: CALGELGSPTYTDKLIF. The DNA of the CDR3 is TGTGCTCTTGGGGAACTTGGCTCCCCCACATACACCGATAAACTCATCTTT.

The V gene is TRDV1; the J gene was not called. Germline loops: CDR1 TSWWSYY, CDR2 QGS. This CDR3 has 10 residues. The CDR3 nucleotides are TGTGCTCTTGGGGAGCTATCCTTACACTTC. This sequence encodes CALGELSLHF.

Only a few counts were recorded for this clone. The chain recombines TRDV1 with TRDJ1, with 9 positions matching TRDD3. CDR3 length equals 19 residues. The germline V gene has CDR1 TSWWSYY and CDR2 QGS. J was trimmed by 0 bases and V by 2 bases; bases with no gene match: 13. In nucleotides, the CDR3 is TGTGCTCTTGGGGAATTTAGGGGCGACTGGGGGACGTACACCGATAAACTCATCTTT. It specifies CALGEFRGDWGTYTDKLIF.

Concerning this clone itself: This clone may be a read error of a much larger clone one base away. Additional DNA sequences in this sample encode the identical CDR3. V is TRDV1 and J is TRDJ1, with 9 bases fitting TRDD3. This CDR3 is 18 amino acids long. Looked up from germline, CDR1 is TSWWSYY and CDR2 is QGS. After removal of 1 base from V and 8 bases from J, the junction contained 17 bases not matched to a gene. CDR3 sequence: CALGERFPILGDHGKLIF. In DNA form, the CDR3 reads TGTGCTCTTGGGGAACGTTTCCCTATACTGGGGGACCATGGGAAACTCATCTTT.

Worth noting for this clone: This may be a read error, as it is one base from a much larger clone. This chain links TRDV2 with TRDJ1, with D possibly TRDD3 on 5 matching bases. Germline lookup yields CDR1 GEAIGNYY and CDR2 EKD. V was trimmed by 0 bases and J by 0 bases, leaving 19 bases between them. The CDR3 runs to 18 residues. CDR3 nucleotides: TGTGCCTGTGACACCCTACCTCCGACCATGGGGTACACCGATAAACTCATCTTT. Protein: CACDTLPPTMGYTDKLIF.

On this clone itself: A single base separates this from a much larger clone, so it may be a read error. The V call is TRDV1, the J call TRDJ1; D gene ambiguous. CDR1 and CDR2 from the germline V gene are TSWWSYY and QGS. The CDR3 sequence is 14 residues long. Between the trimmed V and J ends, which lost 2 bases and 9 bases, there was a span of 16 bases. CDR3 region: CALGENTVSPQLIF. The CDR3, as DNA: TGTGCTCTTGGGGAAAACACGGTATCTCCCCAACTCATCTTT.

Concerning this clone itself: A much larger clone differs from this one at a single base, so this may be a read error. J is TRDJ1 and V is TRDV1, with D tentatively TRDD3 (6 bases). The germline gives CDR1 TSWWSYY, CDR2 QGS. This CDR3 has 18 amino acids. Trimming shortened V by 6 bases and J by 3 bases, and 26 bases separated the two germline ends. The CDR3 DNA is TGTGCTCTTGGATGGGGGGAGGATAGACAAAGATGGGCCGATAAACTCATCTTT. Translation gives CALGWGEDRQRWADKLIF.

Of note for this clone: A far larger clone is off by one base, so a read error is likely. The V and J genes are TRDV2 and TRDJ1; D may be TRDD3 (6 bases). CDR3 length: 12 residues. V was clipped by 7 bases and J by 3 bases, with 11 bases between them. The germline CDR1 and CDR2 sequences are GEAIGNYY and EKD. The CDR3 DNA reads as TGTGCCTGCCCATACTGGGCCGATAAACTCATCTTT. It yields the protein CACPYWADKLIF.

The V call is TRDV1, the J call TRDJ1, with D hard to call. V lost 3 bases, J lost 5 bases, and 7 bases lay in between. CDR3 length: 12 residues. Germline lookup yields CDR1 TSWWSYY and CDR2 QGS. The CDR3 DNA follows: TGTGCTCTTGGGGACGGAGGGGATAAACTCATCTTT. As protein: CALGDGGDKLIF.

This clone counts as medium-sized. The chain recombines TRDV2 with TRDJ1; 10 bases are a match to TRDD3. Germline trimming cut 5 bases from V and 3 bases from J; bases unmatched to any gene: 11. CDR1 and CDR2 (germline): GEAIGNYY, EKD. This CDR3 contains 16 residues. CDR3 sequence: CACAGYWGIPPDKLIF. DNA of the CDR3: TGTGCCTGTGCCGGGTACTGGGGGATCCCACCCGATAAACTCATCTTT.